One sample yielded the 21 T cell receptor beta chains listed below, sequenced in a study of blood T cell repertoires in COVID-19. Sequencing used immunoSEQ multiplex PCR; TCRdb keeps in-frame clones, though not all of them. This repertoire shows under 250,000 clones, approximately 83% found once; its top ten account for about 2.3%. The sample consisted of peripheral blood. Every receptor here comes from a woman aged 35 to 49 with active or convalescent COVID-19.

This clone was seen only once. CDR3 in amino acids: CASSWGVEQYF. For the CDR3, the DNA is TGTGCCAGCAGTTGGGGCGTCGAGCAGTACTTC. The chain couples TRBV12-3 or TRBV12-4 to TRBJ2-7; possible D gene TRBD1, 5 bases. Trimming cost V 4 bases and J 6 bases, with 7 bases left between them. The CDR3 consists of 11 residues.

V usage is TRBV25-1 and J usage is TRBJ1-2; 9 bases fit TRBD1. V lost 6 bases to trimming and J lost 8 bases; unmatched junction nucleotides: 7. The germline gives CDR1 MGHDK, CDR2 SYGVNS. CDR3 length: 13 amino acids. The CDR3 loop is CASRSRDRDGYTF. CDR3 nucleotide sequence: TGTGCCAGCAGGTCCCGGGACAGGGACGGCTACACCTTC.

V gene TRBV7-6 combines with J gene TRBJ1-6; the D is unclear. CDR1 SGHVS and CDR2 FNYEAQ come from the germline V gene. The CDR3 runs to 15 residues. With 5 bases removed from V and 0 bases from J, the gap between germline ends came to 8 bases. Here the CDR3 DNA reads TGTGCCAGCAGCCTAAAAAGCTCCTATAATTCACCCCTCCACTTT. This codes for CASSLKSSYNSPLHF.

The chain has TRBV18 and TRBJ2-3; D may be TRBD2 (6 bases). Germline CDR1 and CDR2: KGHSH and LQKENI. The CDR3 length is 15 residues. The germline V and J ends were trimmed by 2 bases and 0 bases, with 9 bases remaining between them. The chain's CDR3 is CASSPVGGSTDTQYF. The CDR3, as DNA: TGTGCCAGCTCACCAGTGGGGGGTAGCACAGATACGCAGTATTTT.

The chain uses TRBV5-1 and TRBJ1-1; D gene uncertain. The CDR3 sequence is 14 residues long. The ends were cut back, 3 bases at V and 5 bases at J, with 14 bases in the middle. In germline, CDR1 is SGHRS, CDR2 YFSETQ. This CDR3 reads CASSSTSGGTEAFF. The DNA for the CDR3 is TGCGCCAGCAGCTCCACAAGCGGCGGGACTGAAGCTTTCTTT.

This CDR3 is CASSAGTGSEQYF. The CDR3 DNA sequence: TGTGCCAGCAGCGCCGGGACAGGTAGCGAGCAGTACTTC. The V gene is TRBV9, the J gene TRBJ2-7; 8 bases map to TRBD1. J gave up 6 bases and V 3 bases, and 5 bases lay outside the gene matches. CDR1 is SGDLS and CDR2 is YYNGEE in the germline V gene. The CDR3 has 13 residues.

The J gene is TRBJ1-5, the V gene TRBV4-1; perhaps TRBD1 as D (5 bases). The V and J ends lost 0 bases and 2 bases respectively, with 11 bases between them. Germline lookup yields CDR1 MGHRA and CDR2 YSYEKL. This CDR3 spans 16 amino acids. The DNA of the CDR3 is TGCGCCAGCAGCCAAGATGGATCGGGGGGCAATCAGCCCCAGCATTTT. Its protein product is CASSQDGSGGNQPQHF.

The CDR3: CASSIRQGTRAYEQYF. In DNA form, the CDR3 reads TGTGCCAGTAGTATTAGACAGGGGACGAGGGCCTACGAGCAGTACTTC. The chain couples TRBV19 to TRBJ2-7; 8 bases map to TRBD1. Per the germline V gene, CDR1 is LNHDA and CDR2 is SQIVND (reference sequence). CDR3 length equals 16 residues. V was clipped by 3 bases and J by 2 bases; unmatched bases: 9.

The V gene is TRBV7-2, the J gene TRBJ2-5; TRBD2 agrees at 8 bases. The CDR3 runs to 14 residues. J gave up 7 bases and V 1 base, and 5 bases lay outside the gene matches. The germline gives CDR1 SGHTA, CDR2 FQGNSA. The CDR3 region is CASSLDGGGATQYF. CDR3 bases: TGTGCCAGCAGCTTAGACGGGGGGGGCGCGACCCAGTACTTC.

The chain carries TRBV19 and TRBJ2-5, with TRBD1 matching 8 bases. Germline values: CDR1 LNHDA, CDR2 SQIVND (reference sequence). Trimming at V came to 8 bases and at J to 2 bases, leaving 7 bases not matched to a gene. The CDR3 has 14 residues. Here the CDR3 DNA reads TGTGCCAGTTCGGCAGGGGGCTTACAAGAGACCCAGTACTTC. Translated: CASSAGGLQETQYF.

The chain is built from TRBV11-3 and TRBJ1-3; D is unclear. The CDR3 contains 14 residues. CDR1 and CDR2 from the germline V gene are SGHNT and YENEEA. Trimming removed 0 bases from V and 0 bases from J, with 3 bases in between. CDR3 residues: CASSLELSGNTIYF. In DNA, the CDR3 is TGTGCCAGCAGCTTAGAACTCTCTGGAAACACCATATATTTT. The full variable domain, its missing parts supplied by reference TRBV11-3 and TRBJ1-3, is EAGVVQSPRYKIIEKKQPVAFWCNPISGHNTLYWYLQNLGQGPELLIRYENEEAVDDSQLPKDRFSAERLKGVDSTLKIQPAELGDSAVYLCASSLELSGNTIYFGEGSWLTVV.

CDR3 residues: CASSLTSGLTDTQYF. Written as DNA, the CDR3 is TGTGCCAGCAGTCTAACTAGCGGCCTCACAGATACGCAGTATTTT. This chain links TRBV2 with TRBJ2-3, with TRBD2 matching over 8 bases. Germline values: CDR1 SNHLY, CDR2 FYNNEI. V dropped 5 bases and J dropped 2; count of bases not matched to a gene: 6. The CDR3 length is 15 residues.

This clone was recorded only once. This chain links TRBV5-8 with TRBJ2-7, with D maybe TRBD2 (7 bases). Trimming cost V 4 bases and J 6 bases, with 17 bases left between them. CDR3 length equals 14 residues. Per germline, CDR1 SGHTS and CDR2 YDEGEE. CDR3 protein: CASSLRWGGPEQYF. For the CDR3, the DNA is TGTGCCAGCAGCCTGAGGTGGGGGGGCCCCGAGCAGTACTTC.

J is TRBJ2-7 and V is TRBV19; TRBD1 agrees at 7 bases. CDR3 length: 14 amino acids. J gave up 2 bases and V 6 bases, and 7 bases lay outside the gene matches. Germline lookup yields CDR1 LNHDA and CDR2 SQIVND (reference sequence). CDR3 nucleotides: TGTGCCAGTAGAGGGGGCCAACGAGCCTACGAGCAGTACTTC. It is translated as CASRGGQRAYEQYF.

The chain uses TRBV28 and TRBJ1-6; the D gene is possibly TRBD1 (5 bases). Germline V lookup: CDR1 MDHEN, CDR2 SYDVKM. This CDR3 has 15 residues. With 7 bases removed from V and 0 bases from J, the gap between germline ends came to 10 bases. This chain's CDR3 is CASTTGGSYNSPLHF. Here the CDR3 DNA reads TGTGCCAGCACCACCGGGGGCTCCTATAATTCACCCCTCCACTTT.

This clone was seen more than once but under ten times. The chain has TRBV10-3 and TRBJ1-1, with D possibly matching TRBD1 (6 bases). V lost 1 base, J lost 6 bases, and 21 bases lay in between. Germline loops: CDR1 ENHRY, CDR2 SYGVKD. The CDR3 runs to 17 residues. The CDR3 reads CAISELGGRAKESEAFF. CDR3 bases: TGTGCCATCAGTGAGTTGGGGGGGCGCGCGAAGGAGTCTGAAGCTTTCTTT.

This rearrangement joins TRBV5-1 to TRBJ2-1; D gene unclear. The CDR3 is made up of 15 amino acids. Looked up from germline, CDR1 is SGHRS and CDR2 is YFSETQ. V shed 0 bases and J shed 0 bases, with 7 bases lying between them. CDR3 sequence reads: CASSLAQFSYNEQFF. As DNA, the CDR3 is TGCGCCAGCAGCTTGGCCCAGTTCTCCTACAATGAGCAGTTCTTC.

The chain joins TRBV7-9 to TRBJ1-1; D is ambiguous. V lost 5 bases and J lost 0, with 10 bases in between. The CDR3 is 14 residues long. CDR1 SEHNR and CDR2 FQNEAQ come from the germline V gene (reference sequence). The DNA for the CDR3 is TGTGCCAGCAGCCCCAGTGTGATGAACACTGAAGCTTTCTTT. Its protein product is CASSPSVMNTEAFF.

The genes are TRBV6-5 and TRBJ1-3; D is undetermined. The V gene's germline CDR1 is MNHEY and CDR2 SVGAGI. V was trimmed by 8 bases and J by 0 bases, leaving 11 bases between them. This CDR3 has 14 residues. In DNA, the CDR3 is TGTGCCAGCGATCGGGGTCTCTCTGGAAACACCATATATTTT. Translating it yields CASDRGLSGNTIYF.

V gene TRBV18 combines with J gene TRBJ1-5, with a weak D call TRBD1 (5 bases). V lost 2 bases and J lost 2, with 7 bases in between. The germline gives CDR1 KGHSH, CDR2 LQKENI. The CDR3 extends over 14 amino acids. CDR3 loop: CASSPGGGNQPQHF. CDR3 DNA: TGTGCCAGCTCACCAGGGGGGGGCAATCAGCCCCAGCATTTT. The complete variable domain, with remaining parts taken from reference TRBV18 and TRBJ1-5, reads NAGVMQNPRHLVRRRGQEARLRCSPMKGHSHVYWYRQLPEEGLKFMVYLQKENIIDESGMPKERFSAEFPKEGPSILRIQQVVRGDSAAYFCASSPGGGNQPQHFGDGTRLSIL.

This clone has a handful of counts. This chain links TRBV24-1 with TRBJ2-1; TRBD1 might be the D (6 bases). The CDR3 consists of 17 residues. Between the trimmed V and J ends, which lost 4 bases and 6 bases, there was a span of 21 bases. Germline V gene data show CDR1 as KGHDR and CDR2 as SFDVKD. CDR3 sequence (DNA): TGTGCCACCAGTGACCCTTCAGACAGGAAACAGAGCAATGAGCAGTTCTTC. It is translated as CATSDPSDRKQSNEQFF.